This is a list of T cell receptor beta chains from one sample in a study of cytomegalovirus exposure and HLA in healthy donors. Profiling relied on immunoSEQ multiplex PCR, and the TCRdb table lists in-frame clones only, not all of them. The sample includes roughly 70,000 clones, around 87% seen only once; the top ten take 12%. The specimen sequenced was PBMCs. The source of these receptors is a woman younger than 45 in good health and CMV-seropositive. Each CDR3 is given with its conserved first and last residue. The order of the fields is clone size, D gene, J gene, V gene, CDR3 protein, CDR3 DNA. D genes are given only for firm matches. A row's size may be missing; if present it is once, few, many or a size class.

- - TRBJ2-3 TRBV5-1 CASSSKTGEGADTQYF TGCGCCAGCAGCTCTAAGACAGGGGAGGGGGCAGATACGCAGTATTTT
- - TRBJ2-3 TRBV27 CASSSRTEGDTQYF TGTGCCAGCAGTTCTCGTACGGAGGGAGATACGCAGTATTTT
- - TRBJ2-2 TRBV7-6 CASSFSMTGELFF TGTGCCAGCAGCTTTTCTATGACCGGGGAGCTGTTTTTT
- - TRBJ1-1 TRBV18 CASSRREQVNTEAFF TGTGCCAGCTCACGCCGGGAACAAGTGAACACTGAAGCTTTCTTT
- - TRBJ1-1 TRBV15 CATSQERRIGTEAFF TGTGCCACCAGCCAAGAGCGAAGAATAGGCACTGAAGCTTTCTTT
- - TRBJ1-1 TRBV6-5 CASRTGGLNTEAFF TGTGCCAGCAGAACGGGGGGCTTGAACACTGAAGCTTTCTTT
- TRBD1 TRBJ1-3 TRBV5-1 CASSLDRSTSGNTIYF TGCGCCAGCAGCCTGGACAGGTCCACATCCGGAAACACCATATATTTT
- TRBD1 TRBJ2-2 TRBV5-4 CASSWDRVTGELFF TGTGCCAGCAGCTGGGACAGGGTTACCGGGGAGCTGTTTTTT
once TRBD2 TRBJ2-1 TRBV5-1 CASRAGTSGLSSYNEQFF TGCGCCAGCAGGGCCGGGACTAGCGGCCTGAGCTCCTACAATGAGCAGTTCTTC
- TRBD1 TRBJ1-2 TRBV7-9 CASSLRSSGGPGYTF TGTGCCAGCAGCTTAAGGTCTTCAGGGGGACCTGGCTACACCTTC
- TRBD2 TRBJ2-1 TRBV4-1 CASSQVLLHSGRSYNEQFF TGCGCCAGCAGCCAAGTCTTACTCCATAGCGGGAGATCCTACAATGAGCAGTTCTTC
- - TRBJ2-2 TRBV27 CASSLGSRELFF TGTGCCAGCAGTTTAGGTAGCCGGGAGCTGTTTTTT
- - TRBJ2-3 TRBV7-2 CASSLGGSITDTQYF TGTGCCAGCAGCTTAGGGGGCAGTATTACAGATACGCAGTATTTT
- TRBD2 TRBJ2-1 TRBV9 CASSVDSGRYNEQFF TGTGCCAGCAGCGTAGACAGCGGGAGATACAATGAGCAGTTCTTC
- TRBD2 TRBJ2-3 TRBV11-2 CASSLRGPSGSPDTQYF TGTGCCAGCAGCTTAAGGGGCCCCAGCGGGAGTCCAGATACGCAGTATTTT
- TRBD2 TRBJ2-3 TRBV4-2 CASSQPGLAGGGVTQYF TGTGCCAGCAGCCAGCCGGGACTAGCGGGAGGGGGAGTTACGCAGTATTTT